This entry lists 19 T cell receptor beta chains sequenced from one sample in a study of blood T cell repertoires in COVID-19. Some clones are missing from TCRdb's copy, which holds only in-frame ones; the method was immunoSEQ multiplex PCR. Altogether approximately 440,000 clones are present, about nine tenths being singletons, with the ten largest covering 0.7%. The sample consisted of PBMCs or T cells enriched from blood (not recorded which). All receptors derive from a woman between 18 and 29 years old who had recovered from COVID-19.

This chain connects TRBV28 to TRBJ1-4, with D uncertain. The V and J ends lost 3 bases and 5 bases respectively, with 16 bases between them. The V gene's germline CDR1 is MDHEN and CDR2 SYDVKM. The CDR3 is 16 amino acids. In nucleotides, the CDR3 is TGTGCCAGCAGTTTGCCCCTGACAAAGACGAATGAAAAACTGTTTTTT. This codes for CASSLPLTKTNEKLFF.

This chain uses TRBV2 with TRBJ1-4; D uncertain. Germline V CDR1 and CDR2: SNHLY, FYNNEI. The CDR3 sequence is 14 residues long. V was trimmed by 4 bases and J by 4 bases, leaving 10 bases between them. This CDR3 reads CASSVRRDNEKLFF. The CDR3 coding sequence is TGTGCCAGCAGTGTAAGACGGGATAATGAAAAACTGTTTTTT.

This clone has a handful of counts. CDR3 DNA: TGTGCCAGCAGTTTACGGTTCGGGGTAACGAGGAACACTGAAGCTTTCTTT. Protein sequence: CASSLRFGVTRNTEAFF. This chain uses TRBV28 with TRBJ1-1; D unresolved. V lost 2 bases, J lost 1 base, and 17 bases lay in between. Per the germline V gene, CDR1 is MDHEN and CDR2 is SYDVKM. The CDR3 length is 17 residues.

This clone is a singleton in its sample. V gene TRBV6-4 combines with J gene TRBJ1-2, with D unclear. The V gene lost 0 bases and the J gene lost 5 bases, with 4 bases spanning the gap. The CDR3 length is 12 residues. The germline V gene encodes CDR1 MRHNA and CDR2 SNTAGT. CDR3 sequence: CASSDSAYGYTF. DNA of the CDR3: TGTGCCAGCAGTGACTCGGCTTATGGCTACACCTTC.

V usage is TRBV28 and J usage is TRBJ1-6; TRBD1 agrees at 7 bases. CDR1 is MDHEN, CDR2 SYDVKM, per germline. This CDR3 comprises 13 residues. Trimming cost V 6 bases and J 6 bases; bases outside gene matches: 2. The DNA for the CDR3 is TGTGCCAGCAGACAGGGGTTTAATTCACCCCTCCACTTT. Translation: CASRQGFNSPLHF.

This clone was recorded once. V usage is TRBV5-4 and J usage is TRBJ2-1, with D maybe TRBD1 (6 bases). Trimming shortened V by 1 base and J by 5 bases, and 10 bases separated the two germline ends. CDR1 and CDR2 (germline): SGHNT, YYREEE (reference sequence). The CDR3 contains 14 residues. The CDR3 reads CASSLPGDDNEQFF. CDR3 bases: TGTGCCAGCAGCTTGCCAGGGGATGACAATGAGCAGTTCTTC.

This clone was recorded a few times. This sequence joins TRBV6-5 and TRBJ2-1; 10 nucleotides match TRBD1. The CDR3 is 14 residues long. Unmatched junction bases numbered 4, after V lost 2 bases and J lost 9 bases. The V gene's germline CDR1 is MNHEY and CDR2 SVGAGI. For the CDR3, the DNA is TGTGCCAGCAGTTACGGGACAGGGGCCCGTGAGCAGTTCTTC. Amino acid sequence: CASSYGTGAREQFF.

The chain is built from TRBV5-4 and TRBJ1-1, with 9 bases that match TRBD1. Trimming removed 4 bases from V and 7 bases from J; junction bases left unmatched: 14. The CDR3 contains 16 residues. Germline-derived CDR1 and CDR2 are SGHNT and YYREEE (reference sequence). CDR3 protein: CASSTSGTGRFNEAFF. The CDR3 DNA follows: TGTGCCAGCAGCACTTCCGGGACAGGGCGCTTTAATGAAGCTTTCTTT.

The V call is TRBV6-5, the J call TRBJ1-1; D might be TRBD1 (5 bases). The germline gives CDR1 MNHEY, CDR2 SVGAGI. The CDR3 extends over 13 amino acids. Trimming pared 5 bases from V and 11 bases from J, leaving 18 bases between. CDR3 sequence reads: CASSRTGGSGAFF. The CDR3 DNA reads TGTGCCAGCAGTCGTACTGGGGGGTCTGGGGCTTTCTTT.

The rearrangement joins TRBV30 to TRBJ1-1, with 11 positions matching TRBD1. V lost 4 bases and J lost 2; bases outside the gene matches: 12. The CDR3 contains 17 residues. Germline V gene lookup returns CDR1 GTSNPN and CDR2 SVGIG (reference sequence). The chain's CDR3 is CAWILPPGQGVNTEAFF. Written as DNA, the CDR3 is TGTGCCTGGATCCTGCCCCCGGGACAGGGGGTAAACACTGAAGCTTTCTTT.

The chain recombines TRBV3-1 (or the pseudogene TRBV3-2) with TRBJ2-2; 9 bases match TRBD2. In germline, CDR1 is LGHDT, CDR2 YNNKEL (reference sequence). The V gene end was trimmed by 6 bases and the J gene end by 5 bases; junction bases not matched to a gene: 7. The CDR3 extends over 15 amino acids. The CDR3 spells CASSPPLAGTGELFF. DNA for the CDR3: TGTGCCAGCAGTCCCCCGCTAGCGGGGACCGGGGAGCTGTTTTTT.

The CDR3 DNA reads TGTGCCAGCAGCCGGGATCTCACTGAAGCTTTCTTT. Translated, it gives CASSRDLTEAFF. The chain links TRBV5-6 to TRBJ1-1; D call uncertain. The length of the CDR3 is 12 residues. Germline lookup yields CDR1 SGHDT and CDR2 YYEEEE. V was pared by 4 bases and J by 4 bases, with 8 bases between. The variable domain in full, with the rest retrieved from reference TRBV5-6 and TRBJ1-1, is DAGVTQSPTHLIKTRGQQVTLRCSPKSGHDTVSWYQQALGQGPQFIFQYYEEEERQRGNFPDRFSGHQFPNYSSELNVNALLLGDSALYLCASSRDLTEAFFGQGTRLTVV.

The chain couples TRBV24-1 to TRBJ2-5; 12 nucleotides match TRBD2. Germline CDR1 is KGHDR and CDR2 is SFDVKD. The CDR3 contains 16 residues. Germline trimming cut 0 bases from V and 3 bases from J; bases unmatched to any gene: 1. The CDR3 region is CATSDLRLAGEETQYF. The DNA of the CDR3 is TGTGCCACCAGTGATTTGCGACTAGCGGGGGAAGAGACCCAGTACTTC.

This clone was recorded a few times. This chain links TRBV18 with TRBJ2-7; 13 bases match TRBD2. This CDR3 comprises 14 residues. Germline V CDR1 and CDR2: KGHSH, LQKENI. V lost 6 bases to trimming and J lost 7 bases; unmatched junction nucleotides: 6. The CDR3 is CASSTSGGAGEQYF. For the CDR3, the DNA is TGTGCCAGCTCCACTAGCGGGGGGGCTGGGGAGCAGTACTTC.

The chain employs TRBV27 and TRBJ1-2, with 9 bases aligning to TRBD1. CDR3 size: 15 residues. The ends lost 6 bases at V and 5 bases at J; junction bases unmatched: 10. CDR1 and CDR2 (germline): MNHEY, SMNVEV (reference sequence). The CDR3 nucleotides read TGTGCCAGCAGGGGGACGGGACAGGGTCAATATGGCTACACCTTC. It yields the protein CASRGTGQGQYGYTF.

The chain couples TRBV19 to TRBJ1-5; D ambiguous. CDR3 length: 12 amino acids. Germline values: CDR1 LNHDA, CDR2 SQIVND (reference sequence). With 3 bases removed from V and 4 bases from J, the gap between germline ends came to 4 bases. The CDR3 loop reads CASSIFNQPQHF. Here the CDR3 DNA reads TGTGCCAGTAGTATCTTTAATCAGCCCCAGCATTTT.

This clone has only one observation. The chain recombines TRBV10-3 with TRBJ1-2; perhaps TRBD1 as D (5 bases). The CDR3 sequence is 13 residues long. Per the germline V gene, CDR1 is ENHRY and CDR2 is SYGVKD. V lost 0 bases and J lost 8, with 10 bases in between. The CDR3 spells CAISESGGAGYTF. Here the CDR3 DNA reads TGTGCCATCAGTGAGTCTGGAGGGGCGGGCTACACCTTC.

The genes are TRBV11-2 and TRBJ2-7; D is unresolved. Per the germline V gene, CDR1 is SGHAT and CDR2 is FQNNGV. The CDR3 runs 12 residues. V was pared by 5 bases and J by 9 bases, with 14 bases between. CDR3 in amino acids: CASSPLTARQYF. As DNA, the CDR3 is TGTGCCAGCAGCCCCCTCACAGCCCGGCAGTACTTC. The whole variable domain, filled in from reference TRBV11-2 and TRBJ2-7, reads EAGVAQSPRYKIIEKRQSVAFWCNPISGHATLYWYQQILGQGPKLLIQFQNNGVVDDSQLPKDRFSAERLKGVDSTLKIQPAKLEDSAVYLCASSPLTARQYFGPGTRLTVT.

The chain has TRBV4-1 and TRBJ1-1; tentatively, D is TRBD1 (6 bases). The CDR3 runs to 15 residues. CDR1 is MGHRA and CDR2 is YSYEKL in the germline V gene. Trimming took 4 bases from V and 2 from J, leaving 14 bases between them. This chain's CDR3 is CASSRTALSNTEAFF. The CDR3 DNA sequence: TGCGCCAGCAGCCGGACAGCCCTTAGTAACACTGAAGCTTTCTTT.